This TCR beta chain was identified during a study of CD8 T cells in Susac syndrome. After extraction with the RNeasy kit, 0.5 to 1 ug of the RNA was reverse transcribed using random hexamers. The method of amplification for TCR beta CDR3 was immunoSEQ multiplex PCR, covering 54 Vbeta and 13 Jbeta. TCRdb fed the immunoSEQ multiplex PCR reads into MiXCR, producing one record per CDR3 protein. Among 180,000 or so distinct CDR3 sequences, approximately 96% were seen once, and the ten largest hold over 0.12%. The healthy controls were matched to patients by age and sex. FACS was used to enrich TEMRA cells, whereas the CD8+ and CD4+ T cells were obtained by negative isolation. The CDR3 contains 13 residues. The V end lost 4 bases, the J end lost 7 bases, and 12 bases lay between the germline ends. Germline V gene sequence: CDR1 SGHTA, CDR2 FQGNSA.

V is TRBV7-2 and J is TRBJ2-3; the D is unclear. The receptor was derived from a human donor in good health. The sample taken for sequencing was CD4+ T cells from PBMCs. The CDR3 loop reads CASSSPPPNTQYF. CDR3 bases: TGTGCCAGCAGCTCCCCCCCGCCTAATACGCAGTATTTT.